This entry features one T cell receptor beta chain sequence. This sample is part of a study of blood T cell repertoires in COVID-19. Study-wide context: Samples of COVID-19 (acute and convalescent) were obtained from the United States, Italy and Spain. Nucleic acid was either cDNA or gDNA, and it came from T cells, B-cell-depleted T cells, or PBMCs.

In the source study's methods: Quantification of nucleated cells was approximated via reference gene primer amplification. Sequencing used immunoSEQ multiplex PCR; TCRdb keeps in-frame clones, though not all of them. V, J and clone size are those of that table, while D and trimming were read from the DNA. The sample records about 24,000 clones, 81% being singletons. The V segment lost 4 bases and the J segment 4 bases; nucleotides outside the gene matches: 8. Germline lookup yields CDR1 KGHDR and CDR2 SFDVKD. The CDR3 loop spans 15 amino acids. What was sequenced was peripheral blood. This chain links TRBV24-1 with TRBJ2-5; 7 bases line up with TRBD1. This clonotype originated in a woman in her 70s with COVID-19, enrolled during active disease. DNA of the CDR3: TGTGCCACCAGTGACCCGGACAGGTTCGGAGAGACCCAGTACTTC. Amino acids: CATSDPDRFGETQYF.